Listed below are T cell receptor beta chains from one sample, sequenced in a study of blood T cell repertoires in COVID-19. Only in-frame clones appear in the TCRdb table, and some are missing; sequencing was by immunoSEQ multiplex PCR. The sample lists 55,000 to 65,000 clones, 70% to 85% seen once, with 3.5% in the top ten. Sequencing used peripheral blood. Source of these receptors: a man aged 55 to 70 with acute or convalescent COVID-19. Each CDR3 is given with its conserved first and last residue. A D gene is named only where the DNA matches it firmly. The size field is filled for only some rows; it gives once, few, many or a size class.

CASRGTAFFTGNEKLFF,TGTGCCAGTAGAGGGACAGCCTTTTTTACCGGTAATGAAAAACTGTTTTTT,TRBJ1-4,TRBV19,TRBD1,NA
CASSFLTRSYNEQFF,TGTGCCAGCAGCTTCCTGACTCGCTCCTACAATGAGCAGTTCTTC,TRBJ2-1,TRBV11-2,NA,NA
CASSWTGASNYGYTF,TGTGCCAGCAGTTGGACAGGAGCTTCTAACTATGGCTACACCTTC,TRBJ1-2,TRBV6-5,TRBD1,NA
CASRTENNSPLHF,TGTGCCAGCAGAACTGAAAATAATTCACCCCTCCACTTT,TRBJ1-6,TRBV12-3/TRBV12-4,NA,once
CASSSNRGDTQYF,TGTGCCAGCAGCTCCAACCGAGGCGATACGCAGTATTTT,TRBJ2-3,TRBV7-3,NA,NA
CASSPTGGNNSPLHF,TGTGCCAGCAGCCCGACAGGGGGGAATAATTCACCCCTCCACTTT,TRBJ1-6,TRBV9,TRBD1,NA
CASSLTGQPSSYGYTF,TGCGCCAGCAGCTTGACGGGACAGCCTTCATCCTATGGCTACACCTTC,TRBJ1-2,TRBV5-1,TRBD1,NA
CASSQDALGRYGYTF,TGTGCCAGCAGCCAAGACGCGTTGGGGCGGTATGGCTACACCTTC,TRBJ1-2,TRBV14,NA,NA
CASSFASGGYEQFF,TGTGCCAGCAGCTTTGCTAGCGGGGGGTATGAGCAGTTCTTC,TRBJ2-1,TRBV7-9,TRBD2,NA
CASSLLQGANTIYF,TGTGCCAGCAGCTTGCTTCAGGGGGCGAACACCATATATTTT,TRBJ1-3,TRBV7-8,TRBD1,NA
CASSSTDTQYF,TGTGCCAGCAGTTCAACAGATACGCAGTATTTT,TRBJ2-3,TRBV2,NA,once
CASSQEAPGQGSLKAFF,TGCGCCAGCAGCCAAGAGGCCCCGGGACAGGGAAGCCTCAAAGCTTTCTTT,TRBJ1-1,TRBV4-1,TRBD1,NA
CATSDPGQGRNEQFF,TGTGCCACCAGTGATCCGGGACAGGGTCGTAATGAGCAGTTCTTC,TRBJ2-1,TRBV24-1,TRBD1,NA
CASSYSWDRRGEQYF,TGTGCCAGCAGTTACTCGTGGGACAGGAGAGGGGAGCAGTACTTC,TRBJ2-7,TRBV6-5,TRBD1,NA
CASSVAGGQGTEAFF,TGTGCCAGCAGCGTAGCAGGGGGACAGGGAACTGAAGCTTTCTTT,TRBJ1-1,TRBV9,TRBD1,NA
CSVGTGGTGELFF,TGCAGCGTGGGGACTGGGGGAACCGGGGAGCTGTTTTTT,TRBJ2-2,TRBV29-1,NA,NA
CPSLEEDGETQYF,TGTCCAAGCCTGGAGGAGGACGGAGAGACCCAGTACTTC,TRBJ2-5,TRBV19,NA,NA
CASSQRGRGFRERNNEQFF,TGTGCCAGCAGCCAAAGAGGAAGGGGTTTCCGGGAGAGAAACAATGAGCAGTTCTTC,TRBJ2-1,TRBV27,NA,NA
CATSLTGVTGELFF,TGTGCCACCTCCCTAACGGGGGTGACCGGGGAGCTGTTTTTT,TRBJ2-2,TRBV24-1,NA,NA
CASNFQGADTGELFF,TGCGCCAGCAATTTCCAGGGGGCGGACACCGGGGAGCTGTTTTTT,TRBJ2-2,TRBV5-1,TRBD1,NA
CASSREGLNTEAFF,TGTGCCAGCAGTAGGGAGGGACTGAACACTGAAGCTTTCTTT,TRBJ1-1,TRBV2,NA,NA
CASSLGGGGGEAFF,TGTGCCAGCAGCCTCGGGGGGGGTGGAGGTGAAGCTTTCTTT,TRBJ1-1,TRBV7-2,NA,NA